One sample yielded the 6 T cell receptor beta chains listed below, sequenced in a study of cytotoxic CD8 clonotypes in ibrutinib-treated CLL. Profiled with immunoSEQ multiplex PCR; TCRdb holds only in-frame clones, not every one. Here the sample spans tens of thousands of clones, roughly 70% being singletons. The sample consisted of PBMCs, taken after 12 months of ibrutinib treatment. These receptors were taken from a human donor with chronic lymphocytic leukemia.

V usage is TRBV21-1 and J usage is TRBJ2-5; the table's TRBD1 call for D was not verified on the DNA. TRBV21-1 is given as a pseudogene. The CDR3 is 16 residues long. The CDR3 loop is CASIIRDRGRVETQYF. CDR3 sequence (DNA): TGTGCCAGCATTATTAGGGACAGGGGGAGGGTAGAGACCCAGTACTTC.

In nucleotides, the CDR3 is TGTGCCAGCAGTGCCGCCTACGAGCAGTACTTC. It specifies CASSAAYEQYF. V gene TRBV6-1 combines with J gene TRBJ2-7, with D hard to call. Trimming took 4 bases from V and 2 from J, leaving 3 bases between them. CDR3 length equals 11 residues. Germline V gene lookup returns CDR1 MNHNS and CDR2 SASEGT.

This chain connects TRBV29-1 to TRBJ2-3; D is uncertain. Germline CDR1 is SQVTM and CDR2 is ANQGSEA. This CDR3 has 16 residues. Trimming removed 2 bases at V and 2 bases at J, with 17 bases between. CDR3 in DNA: TGCAGCGTTGAAAAACAAACCGCAGTGCTCACAGATACGCAGTATTTT. It translates to CSVEKQTAVLTDTQYF.

V usage is TRBV4-2 and J usage is TRBJ2-7, with D tentatively TRBD1 (5 bases). This CDR3 has 15 amino acids. V gave up 0 bases and J gave up 0 bases, with 9 bases separating them. Germline assignment: CDR1 LGHNA and CDR2 YNFKEQ. CDR3 DNA sequence: TGTGCCAGCAGCCAAGAAGGGGCGAGCTCCTACGAGCAGTACTTC. Its protein is CASSQEGASSYEQYF.

This chain connects TRBV5-6 to TRBJ2-7; D unresolved. Trimming stripped 5 bases from V and 7 bases from J, with 10 bases between. In germline, CDR1 is SGHDT, CDR2 YYEEEE. The CDR3 loop spans 11 amino acids. CDR3 in amino acids: CASSTRREQYF. CDR3 nucleotide sequence: TGTGCCAGCAGTACGCGACGGGAGCAGTACTTC.

This chain joins TRBV5-6 and TRBJ1-4; 7 bases fit TRBD1. The J segment lost 8 bases and the V segment lost 5 bases, leaving 6 bases of the junction unmatched. This CDR3 contains 13 residues. In germline, CDR1 is SGHDT, CDR2 YYEEEE. In nucleotides, the CDR3 is TGTGCCAGCAGTCCACAGGGGAGGGAAAAACTGTTTTTT. It codes for CASSPQGREKLFF.